This TCR beta chain was recovered during a study of cytomegalovirus exposure and HLA in healthy donors (dated by TCRdb to about 2017). Background for the entire study: An earlier analysis of approximately 640 of the donors reported more than 250 Gb of sequence data and approximately 110 million unique TCR beta sequences from some 180 million T cells. An early release that covered about 600 HLA-typed donors contained about 300 gigabases of sequencing data and tens of millions of unique TCR sequences. Among the roughly 390 genotyped donors, 75% to 90% belonged to the genetic ancestry cluster associated with self-reported Caucasian donors. The study was designed to test whether signatures of past pathogen exposure could be identified by cataloging public T cell receptors. Using immunosequencing, the study profiled T cell repertoires from around 680 subjects and related those repertoires to cytomegalovirus serostatus. In addition to the first cohort of 666 subjects, a separate validation cohort of 120 different subjects was used. To predict cytomegalovirus infection status, the study combined high-throughput TCR immunosequencing, statistical association of individual TCRs with disease status, and machine learning. In a later analysis, previously published TCR beta repertoires from 500 to 750 donors were re-analyzed and high-resolution HLA genotyping was added so that TCR occurrence patterns could be studied. The later analysis used no new phenotypic data to find candidate immune exposures, relying instead on TCR beta sequences and their occurrence across donors. An earlier analysis of fewer than 700 of the donors applied high-throughput TCR beta sequencing to assess whether each TCR beta V gene segment acted as functional or pseudogenic. Donor age, sex, ethnicity and CMV serostatus were compiled alongside the repertoire data. A later genetic analysis took genome-wide SNP genotypes for about three fifths of the 666 donors and used that subset as a discovery cohort. Every discovery cohort repertoire had been produced on one sequencing platform. Class I and class II HLA loci were covered by the typing at four-digit resolution. The number of typed donors differed by locus: 629-630 for A, B, C, DRB1 and DQB1; some 500 for DQA1; about 600 for DPA1; and 450 to 480 for DPB1. A few DR-DQ haplotypes were treated as single units for association and clustering because of strong linkage in the cohort. Among about 400 genotyped donors of the cohort, an average of approximately 200,000 unique TCR beta nucleotide sequences was sequenced per donor, of which about 19% were non-productive.

The germline V gene provides CDR1 SGHDT and CDR2 YYEEEE. V and J lose 4 bases and 0 bases, and a span of 16 bases separates them. From the cysteine up to the phenylalanine, the CDR3 has a length of 16 residues. The retained sequence is limited to the CDR3, 48 bases, with the frame set at the first base. Comment on this clone: No cognate antigen has been identified for it. Base quality data are lacking; no much larger clone is found one base away.

The cohort comprised around 700 healthy bone marrow donors. At the time of sampling, every cohort member was nominally healthy, though immune exposures that went unrecorded were likely present. The donor was CMV seronegative and belonged to the group of over 300 seronegative cohort members. Every donor gave a peripheral blood sample, and the peripheral blood mononuclear cells from that sample were used for TCR beta sequencing. Genomic DNA extraction from the blood cell samples was performed with the Qiagen DNeasy Blood Extraction Kit. The study at large found these results: A total of fewer than 200 TCR beta chains were listed by the study as associated with cytomegalovirus. According to a later genetic analysis, donors in an Asian-associated ancestry cluster had fewer N-insertions in productive TCRs than the approximately 710-donor mean. The only immune exposure information available for the cohort was CMV serostatus. The sequencing pipeline was judged likely to have produced a cluster of highly shared sequence variants as a technical artifact. In an earlier analysis of several hundred of the donors, most TCR beta V segments were observed in productive rearrangements about 90% or about 30% of the time, broadly matching IMGT annotations. In a later analysis, HLA-associated TCR beta chains showed more clonal expansion and lower generation probabilities than non-associated chains that were equally common. Across donors, most TCR sequences were observed very rarely, whereas some public TCRs were present in many individuals. Because counts were too low, approximately 18 rarely observed V segments, including chromosome 9 orphons, were excluded from the earlier analysis of around 640 of the donors. Sequencing depth was assumed to be roughly uniform across donors in the presence/absence analyses, though that assumption may not hold. Because the 87-base-pair reads could not distinguish some IMGT-functional V segments, including TRBV6-2 and TRBV6-3, those segments were excluded. Strong co-occurrence of HLA alleles, especially DR and DQ, made assigning TCR associations to individual alleles difficult. Because HLA typing was missing for some donors at each locus, association tests included only the typed subset. Correlated functional status among segregating V segments might be attributable to linkage disequilibrium, but an unknown experimental factor could not be ruled out. According to a later analysis, parvovirus B19, influenza, CMV and Epstein-Barr virus appeared linked to several top co-occurrence clusters. The authors suggested that the approach could potentially be generalized to other disease states and immunological phenotypes. A later analysis found that TCR association rates varied across HLA loci, with DRB1 alleles showing the most associated TCRs and HLA-C alleles the fewest. Only TCR beta chains were sequenced in this cohort, and the absence of alpha or paired-chain data limited detectable features. An association between a missense DCLRE1C variant and V-gene and J-gene trimming of TCR beta chains was found in a later genetic analysis and replicated in an independent cohort. A further reported finding was that TCR beta sequences accurately predicted the HLA-A and HLA-B alleles for most subjects in the first cohort. A few of the identified cytomegalovirus-associated TCR beta chains were confirmed in vitro to be specific for cytomegalovirus antigens. Most CMV-associated TCR beta chains appeared to be HLA-restricted in a later analysis, and the HLA associations seemed to be driven largely by CMV exposure. A later analysis associated about 16,000 TCR beta sequences with specific HLA alleles at a false discovery rate of 0.05. The classifier was reported to diagnose cytomegalovirus status with high specificity and sensitivity in both the original and validation cohorts.

Library construction relied on the immunoSEQ multiplex PCR assay. A mixture of 60 forward primers for TCR Vbeta segments and 13 reverse primers for TCR Jbeta segments was used in the multiplex PCR. The CDR3 region of rearranged TCR beta genes was amplified from genomic DNA with a multiplex PCR assay. The Illumina HiSeq System was used to sequence the amplified TCR beta libraries as 87-base-pair reads. In the authors' own workflow: Across the 600 to 700 repertoires, a later analysis counted some 80 million unique TCR beta chains, roughly 11 million of which were shared by at least two donors. To remove PCR and sequencing errors, raw reads were error-corrected and collapsed into unique sequences using a nearest-neighbor algorithm that merged closely related sequences. V, D and J gene segments were assigned by aligning CDR3 sequences to IMGT reference sequences. For a sequence to be retained, a match of at least six nucleotides to both a V gene segment and a J gene segment was required. Rearrangements were called productive when the CDR3 lacked stop codons and stayed in frame with V and J; all others were non-productive. Following IMGT convention, CDR3 was defined as the stretch from the second conserved V-encoded cysteine to the conserved J-encoded phenylalanine. Sequences without an unambiguous match to a single V gene segment were excluded from the earlier analysis of almost 600 of the donors. In an earlier analysis of 587 of the donors, V segments were called functional above 56.7% productive rearrangements and were called segregating when the between-donor standard deviation exceeded 5%. A statistical classification framework was built for diagnosing cytomegalovirus status from the catalog of TCR beta chain sequences. In a later analysis, TCR nucleotide sequences were compared against IMGT/GENE-DB human TR gene sequences so that V and J genes could be assigned. A later analysis assigned CDR3 sequences and most-parsimonious VDJ recombination scenarios with the TCRdist pipeline. In a later analysis, each TCR beta chain was defined by its CDR3 amino acid sequence together with its V-gene family, and reads lacking a unique V-gene family were excluded. In a later analysis, 450 to 600 highly shared, low-generation-probability nucleotide sequences were removed to address suspected cross-contamination and a sequencing artifact. A later analysis calculated a clonal expansion index for each public chain from normalized within-repertoire ranks of inferred template counts. A later analysis computed generation probabilities with a VDJ recombination model fitted to out-of-frame rearrangements, and checked the results against IGoR. In a later analysis, TCR-TCR, TCR-HLA and TCR-CMV co-occurrence was scored with hypergeometric tests, and a repertoire-size bias correction was applied to TCR pairs. To estimate false discovery rates, a later analysis permuted the HLA or CMV assignments 20 times. A later analysis grouped co-occurring TCRs with DBSCAN, adding TCRdist sequence similarity when clustering within HLA-allele-positive subsets. Co-occurrence clustering excluded repertoires with fewer than 30,000 or more than 120,000 public chains, plus five with anomalous nucleotide sharing. The table was pulled from immuneACCESS by TCRdb, which kept in-frame rearrangements only. Such tables lose some clones; where checked, under half of the loss comes from unresolved V genes, and the rest has no known cause. V and J calls and clone size are copied from that table; D and trimming were computed from the DNA. Present in this sample are hundreds of thousands of clones, less than 85% of which were seen just once. The ten most abundant clones make up 0.55% to 0.75% of the sample.

Recombination linked TRBV5-6 to TRBJ1-2; a tentative D call is TRBD1 (6 bases match). Sequencing was carried out using PBMCs. This clonotype originated in a man in his late teens or twenties in good health and CMV-seronegative. The sequenced DNA: TGTGCCAGCAGCCTGCGGGGGGGCGCTACTAACTATGGCTACACCTTC. Protein translation: CASSLRGGATNYGYTF.